What follows are 27 T cell receptor beta chains derived from one specimen sequenced in a study of identical twins. TCRdb re-called the 5' RACE reads through MiXCR, storing one row per CDR3 protein. The sample records 700,000 to 950,000 distinct CDR3 sequences, 10% to 15% being singletons. This same sample was also part of a study on yellow fever vaccine responses in identical twins.

The sample consisted of PBMCs. These TCRs come from a woman younger than 30 in good health.

The gene calls are TRBV10-3 and TRBJ1-1; 9 bases map to TRBD1. The V gene's germline CDR1 is ENHRY and CDR2 SYGVKD. With 7 bases clipped from V and 3 bases from J, the junction kept 3 bases outside the gene matches. This CDR3 contains 13 residues. CDR3 region: CAIKGQGDTEAFF. In DNA, the CDR3 is TGTGCCATCAAGGGACAGGGAGACACTGAAGCTTTCTTT.

This clonotype appeared a few times. The V and J genes are TRBV28 and TRBJ2-7; TRBD1 aligns across 8 bases. The V segment lost 4 bases and the J segment 3 bases; nucleotides outside the gene matches: 5. Germline V gene data show CDR1 as MDHEN and CDR2 as SYDVKM. The CDR3 sequence is 14 residues long. CDR3 in amino acids: CASSWGQAGYEQYF. The DNA of the CDR3 is TGTGCCAGCAGTTGGGGACAGGCCGGCTACGAGCAGTACTTC.

This sequence joins TRBV6-5 and TRBJ2-3; D call uncertain. The V gene's germline CDR1 is MNHEY and CDR2 SVGAGI. V lost 2 bases, J lost 2 bases, and 8 bases lay in between. The CDR3 has 14 residues. The CDR3 spells CASSYGQHTDTQYF. The CDR3 nucleotides are TGTGCCAGCAGTTACGGGCAGCACACAGATACGCAGTATTTT.

This clonotype has more than one count but fewer than ten. V is TRBV6-2 or TRBV6-3 and J is TRBJ2-1; 7 bases map to TRBD2. Germline CDR1 reads MNHEY; CDR2 reads SVGEGT. V shed 5 bases, J shed 5 bases, and the junction held 12 bases outside the gene matches. CDR3 length: 16 residues. In DNA form, the CDR3 reads TGTGCCAGCAGTCCCGCCGGGCTAGCGGAAGACAATGAGCAGTTCTTC. Amino acid sequence: CASSPAGLAEDNEQFF.

This clonotype was detected many times. The chain carries TRBV5-1 and TRBJ1-1; D gene ambiguous. Germline CDR1 reads SGHRS; CDR2 reads YFSETQ. V was shortened by 0 bases and J by 3 bases, with 9 bases between the two germline ends. The CDR3 consists of 14 residues. As DNA, the CDR3 is TGCGCCAGCAGCTTGGTGGGAAGTGACACTGAAGCTTTCTTT. Translating gives CASSLVGSDTEAFF.

The CDR3 region is CSVDRGYAGELFF. The DNA for the CDR3 is TGCAGCGTTGATAGGGGTTACGCCGGGGAGCTGTTTTTT. The V call is TRBV29-1, the J call TRBJ2-2, with a weak D call TRBD1 (5 bases). From germline, CDR1 is SQVTM and CDR2 ANQGSEA. CDR3 length equals 13 residues. V gave up 3 bases and J gave up 6 bases, with 11 bases separating them.

In this sample, this clonotype turned up a few times. The chain has TRBV20-1 and TRBJ2-1; the match to TRBD2 covers 12 bases. Per the germline V gene, CDR1 is DFQATT and CDR2 is SNEGSKA (reference sequence). Trimming removed 0 bases from V and 3 bases from J; junction bases left unmatched: 3. This CDR3 is built from 16 residues. CDR3 nucleotides: TGCAGTGCTAGAGAACTAGCGGGAGGCCACTACAATGAGCAGTTCTTC. It yields the protein CSARELAGGHYNEQFF.

In this sample, this clonotype turned up many times. This chain connects TRBV9 to TRBJ2-3, with TRBD2 identical over 7 bases. The germline gives CDR1 SGDLS, CDR2 YYNGEE. V shed 0 bases, J shed 6 bases, and the junction held 10 bases outside the gene matches. The CDR3 loop spans 16 amino acids. The CDR3 region has the DNA TGTGCCAGCAGCGTAGGGGGCCTAGCGGCCTTGGATACGCAGTATTTT. It translates to CASSVGGLAALDTQYF.

This clonotype was observed a handful of times. This chain connects TRBV3-1 to TRBJ2-5, with 11 positions matching TRBD1. Germline CDR1 reads LGHDT; CDR2 reads YNNKEL (reference sequence). J was trimmed by 1 base and V by 5 bases; bases with no gene match: 6. CDR3 size: 16 residues. CDR3: CASSEGTGGIQETQYF. The DNA for the CDR3 is TGTGCCAGCAGCGAAGGGACAGGGGGGATCCAAGAGACCCAGTACTTC.

This clonotype was counted a few times. The chain joins TRBV11-2 to TRBJ2-7; TRBD1 aligns across 7 bases. CDR3 length: 15 residues. The V gene end was trimmed by 5 bases and the J gene end by 3 bases; junction bases not matched to a gene: 10. CDR1 and CDR2 from the germline V gene are SGHAT and FQNNGV. The CDR3 region is CASSLYGTAVYEQYV. Written as DNA, the CDR3 is TGTGCCAGCAGCCTATACGGGACAGCCGTCTACGAGCAGTACGTC.

This clonotype was seen ten or more times. This rearrangement joins TRBV10-3 to TRBJ2-7; 9 bases line up with TRBD1. Trimming cost V 6 bases and J 3 bases; bases outside gene matches: 12. The germline V gene has CDR1 ENHRY and CDR2 SYGVKD. The CDR3 consists of 16 residues. CDR3 region: CAISPGTGTGLYEQYF. CDR3 in DNA: TGTGCCATCAGCCCGGGGACCGGGACAGGGCTCTACGAGCAGTACTTC.

The chain uses TRBV3-1 and TRBJ2-3; no clear D gene. CDR1 and CDR2 (germline): LGHDT, YNNKEL (reference sequence). The CDR3 length is 13 residues. V lost 3 bases, J lost 1 base, and 5 bases lay in between. The CDR3 reads CASSHQRTDTQYF. The CDR3 bases are TGTGCCAGCAGCCACCAACGCACAGATACGCAGTATTTT.

Only a few counts were recorded for this clonotype. The chain combines TRBV3-1 with TRBJ1-3; D remains ambiguous. The germline gives CDR1 LGHDT, CDR2 YNNKEL (reference sequence). The CDR3 length is 16 residues. Between the trimmed V and J ends, which lost 1 base and 0 bases, there was a span of 10 bases. In DNA form, the CDR3 reads TGTGCCAGCAGCCAAGTAGGTCCCAGCTCTGGAAACACCATATATTTT. This sequence encodes CASSQVGPSSGNTIYF. Full variable domain (missing parts from reference TRBV3-1 and TRBJ1-3): DTAVSQTPKYLVTQMGNDKSIKCEQNLGHDTMYWYKQDSKKFLKIMFSYNNKELIINETVPNRFSPKSPDKAHLNLHINSLELGDSAVYFCASSQVGPSSGNTIYFGEGSWLTVV.

The chain joins TRBV6-6 to TRBJ2-5, with D unclear. The CDR3 has 11 amino acids. Deletions cut 6 bases from V and 5 bases from J, with 7 bases between. Germline V gives CDR1 MNHNY, CDR2 SVGAGI (reference sequence). The DNA of the CDR3 is TGTGCCAGCAGGGGCTTGGAGACCCAGTACTTC. Translation: CASRGLETQYF.

The chain carries TRBV28 and TRBJ2-3; TRBD2 matches 10 bases. This CDR3 has 16 amino acids. Germline V CDR1 and CDR2: MDHEN, SYDVKM. V was clipped by 6 bases and J by 5 bases; unmatched bases: 11. The CDR3 coding sequence is TGTGCCAGCAGCCTCTCTCTAGCGGGAGTTGGAGATACGCAGTATTTT. Encoded protein: CASSLSLAGVGDTQYF.

This clonotype has just a few counts. This rearrangement joins TRBV7-7 to TRBJ2-3; no firm D call. The CDR3 runs 15 residues. Germline V gene sequence: CDR1 SSHAT, CDR2 FNYEAQ (reference sequence). Trimming pared 5 bases from V and 6 bases from J, leaving 18 bases between. CDR3 sequence: CASSLRDSPRDTQYF. CDR3 nucleotide sequence: TGTGCCAGCAGCCTAAGAGATAGCCCGAGGGATACGCAGTATTTT.

This clonotype was recorded many times. V gene TRBV5-1 combines with J gene TRBJ1-4, with D unresolved. Germline lookup yields CDR1 SGHRS and CDR2 YFSETQ. The CDR3 is 13 residues long. V was trimmed by 4 bases and J by 3 bases, leaving 7 bases between them. The CDR3: CASSRAANEKLFF. The CDR3 region has the DNA TGCGCCAGCAGCCGCGCAGCTAATGAAAAACTGTTTTTT.

This clonotype came up a few times. The chain couples TRBV5-1 to TRBJ2-7; 10 positions match TRBD2. From germline, CDR1 is SGHRS and CDR2 YFSETQ. Germline trimming cut 4 bases from V and 2 bases from J; bases unmatched to any gene: 6. The CDR3 consists of 15 residues. The CDR3 sequence: CASSDIAGGPYEQYF. CDR3 nucleotides: TGCGCCAGCAGCGACATAGCGGGAGGCCCCTACGAGCAGTACTTC.

The CDR3 reads CASSLSGQLSYEQYF. CDR3 in DNA: TGTGCCAGCAGTTTAAGTGGACAGCTCTCCTACGAGCAGTACTTC. The chain combines TRBV12-3 or TRBV12-4 with TRBJ2-7; maybe TRBD1 (6 bases). V shed 2 bases and J shed 0 bases, with 11 bases lying between them. The CDR3 runs 15 residues.

The chain recombines TRBV2 with TRBJ2-1; D is perhaps TRBD1 (5 bases). Trimming cost V 3 bases and J 12 bases, with 15 bases left between them. Germline values: CDR1 SNHLY, CDR2 FYNNEI. The CDR3 is 13 amino acids. The CDR3, as DNA: TGTGCCAGCAGTGACTTTTTCACCCAGGGGCAGTTCTTC. Protein sequence: CASSDFFTQGQFF.

The table lists this clonotype with a few counts. The CDR3 is CASSLVDYNSPLHF. The CDR3 coding sequence is TGTGCCAGCAGTTTGGTGGACTATAATTCACCCCTCCACTTT. The rearrangement uses TRBV27 and TRBJ1-6; D is undetermined. The CDR3 runs to 14 residues. V lost 3 bases and J lost 3, with 6 bases in between. CDR1 is MNHEY and CDR2 is SMNVEV in the germline V gene (reference sequence).

This clonotype has ten or more counts. The chain combines TRBV9 with TRBJ1-1; D possibly corresponds to TRBD1 (5 bases). The CDR3 is 15 amino acids. V was pared by 3 bases and J by 0 bases, with 12 bases between. Germline values: CDR1 SGDLS, CDR2 YYNGEE. CDR3 residues: CASSADPGVNTEAFF. DNA for the CDR3: TGTGCCAGCAGCGCCGACCCGGGGGTGAACACTGAAGCTTTCTTT.

This clonotype was observed many times. This sequence joins TRBV5-1 and TRBJ1-1; TRBD1 matches 8 bases. Germline CDR1 SGHRS, CDR2 YFSETQ. This CDR3 contains 15 residues. The J segment lost 1 base and the V segment lost 2 bases, leaving 4 bases of the junction unmatched. CDR3 coding DNA: TGCGCCAGCAGCTTCCAGGGGGCAACGAACACTGAAGCTTTCTTT. Protein sequence: CASSFQGATNTEAFF.

This clonotype was recorded at least ten times. The V gene is TRBV7-9, the J gene TRBJ2-2, with 10 nucleotides matching TRBD2. Germline CDR1 is SEHNR and CDR2 is FQNEAQ (reference sequence). This CDR3 has 15 residues. With 5 bases clipped from V and 3 bases from J, the junction kept 3 bases outside the gene matches. The DNA for the CDR3 is TGTGCCAGCAGCGGACTAGCGGAGTACACCGGGGAGCTGTTTTTT. Translating it yields CASSGLAEYTGELFF.

This clonotype was observed a few times. V is TRBV9 and J is TRBJ2-7; TRBD1 matches at 7 bases. J gave up 2 bases and V 0 bases, and 5 bases lay outside the gene matches. The CDR3 totals 15 residues. Looked up from germline, CDR1 is SGDLS and CDR2 is YYNGEE. As DNA, the CDR3 is TGTGCCAGCAGCGTAGGGCAGGGGGTCCCCTACGAGCAGTACTTC. Translation gives CASSVGQGVPYEQYF.

This clonotype was picked up a small number of times. The chain couples TRBV10-3 to TRBJ2-1, with 11 bases aligning to TRBD2. Unmatched junction bases numbered 11, after V lost 3 bases and J lost 7 bases. Germline V gene data show CDR1 as ENHRY and CDR2 as SYGVKD. The CDR3 is made up of 17 amino acids. The CDR3 DNA reads TGTGCCATCAGTGACTCTCCTGCTAGCGGGGGGTGGAATGAGCAGTTCTTC. Translating it yields CAISDSPASGGWNEQFF.

This clonotype has just a few counts. This chain joins TRBV5-5 and TRBJ2-5, with 8 bases aligning to TRBD1. J was trimmed by 5 bases and V by 0 bases; bases with no gene match: 9. The CDR3 covers 16 residues. Germline CDR1 reads SGHKS; CDR2 reads YYEKEE (reference sequence). DNA of the CDR3: TGTGCCAGCAGCTTGGCCGGGACAGGTGGTGGGGAGACCCAGTACTTC. Protein product: CASSLAGTGGGETQYF.